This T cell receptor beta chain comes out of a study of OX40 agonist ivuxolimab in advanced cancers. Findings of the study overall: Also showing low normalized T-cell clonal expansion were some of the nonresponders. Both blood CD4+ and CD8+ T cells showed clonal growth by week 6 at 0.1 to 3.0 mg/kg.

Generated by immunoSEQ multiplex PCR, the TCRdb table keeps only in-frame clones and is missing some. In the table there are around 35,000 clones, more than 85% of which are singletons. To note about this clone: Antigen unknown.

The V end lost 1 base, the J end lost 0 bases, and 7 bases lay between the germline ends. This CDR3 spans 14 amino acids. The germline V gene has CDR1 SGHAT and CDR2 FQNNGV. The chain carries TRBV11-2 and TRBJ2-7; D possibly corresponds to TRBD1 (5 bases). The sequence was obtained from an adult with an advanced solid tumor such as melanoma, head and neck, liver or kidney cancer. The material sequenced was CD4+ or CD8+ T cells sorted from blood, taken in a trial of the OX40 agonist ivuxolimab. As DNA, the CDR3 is TGTGCCAGCAGCTTAGGTACAGGCTCCTACGAGCAGTACTTC. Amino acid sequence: CASSLGTGSYEQYF.